These T cell receptor beta chains were read from a single sample in a study of T-cell reconstitution after alpha-beta-depleted transplantation in children. MiXCR, applied by TCRdb to the PCR reads, yields one record per CDR3 protein. This repertoire shows tens of thousands of distinct CDR3 sequences, 11% found once; its top ten account for approximately 23%. The sequencing here drew on PBMCs from the stem cell graft donor, taken from the stem cell graft. These receptors originate from a human donor who donated a stem cell graft to a child with chronic granulomatous disease. Both conserved end residues are part of each CDR3. D genes are given only for firm matches. Some rows mark clone size as missing; the rest say once, few, many or name a class of expanded clone.

.	many	TRBV5-1	TRBJ2-1	CASSLGGHNEQFF	TGCGCCAGCAGCTTAGGGGGGCACAATGAGCAGTTCTTC
.	many	TRBV12-3/TRBV12-4	TRBJ1-2	CASSTPPRDAGYGYTF	TGTGCCAGCAGTACCCCACCCAGGGACGCCGGGTATGGCTACACCTTC
.	many	TRBV7-2	TRBJ2-5	CASSTGGKAQETQYF	TGTGCCAGCAGCACAGGAGGAAAGGCCCAAGAGACCCAGTACTTC
.	medium-sized	TRBV12-3/TRBV12-4	TRBJ2-7	CASSQTSIHEQYF	TGTGCCAGCAGCCAGACTAGTATTCACGAGCAGTACTTC
TRBD2	.	TRBV6-4	TRBJ2-5	CTFCPWTSDVWTQYF	TGTACCTTCTGTCCATGGACTAGCGATGTATGGACCCAGTACTTC
TRBD1	many	TRBV29-1	TRBJ2-2	CSVGDRDGTGELFF	TGCAGCGTGGGGGACAGGGACGGCACCGGGGAGCTGTTTTTT
.	few	TRBV2	TRBJ2-3	CANTQGTASTDTQYF	TGTGCCAATACACAAGGGACGGCTAGCACAGATACGCAGTATTTT
TRBD2	.	TRBV20-1	TRBJ2-1	CWARDPGSSGERGPNEQFF	TGCTGGGCTAGAGATCCGGGCTCTAGCGGGGAGAGAGGCCCCAATGAGCAGTTCTTC
.	many	TRBV7-9	TRBJ2-5	CASSFAAYQETQYF	TGTGCCAGCAGCTTCGCCGCGTACCAAGAGACCCAGTACTTC
TRBD1	many	TRBV7-9	TRBJ1-1	CASSRDGDRADEAFF	TGTGCCAGCAGCCGGGACGGGGACAGGGCGGATGAAGCTTTCTTT
TRBD2	.	TRBV9	TRBJ2-3	CASSARGSTDTQYF	TGTGCCAGCAGCGCTCGCGGGAGCACAGATACGCAGTATTTC
TRBD1	large	TRBV28	TRBJ1-4	CASSLESYGQGYNEKLFF	TGTGCCAGCAGTCTCGAAAGCTACGGACAGGGCTACAATGAAAAACTGTTTTTT
.	many	TRBV28	TRBJ2-7	CASSRDGLYEQYF	TGTGCCAGCAGCAGAGACGGCCTCTACGAGCAGTACTTC
.	many	TRBV20-1	TRBJ2-3	CSARPIRLVDTQYF	TGCAGTGCTAGACCGATACGACTAGTAGATACGCAGTATTTT
TRBD2	many	TRBV7-9	TRBJ2-1	CASSLLAEESSYNEQFF	TGTGCCAGCAGCTTACTAGCGGAAGAAAGCTCCTACAATGAGCAGTTCTTC